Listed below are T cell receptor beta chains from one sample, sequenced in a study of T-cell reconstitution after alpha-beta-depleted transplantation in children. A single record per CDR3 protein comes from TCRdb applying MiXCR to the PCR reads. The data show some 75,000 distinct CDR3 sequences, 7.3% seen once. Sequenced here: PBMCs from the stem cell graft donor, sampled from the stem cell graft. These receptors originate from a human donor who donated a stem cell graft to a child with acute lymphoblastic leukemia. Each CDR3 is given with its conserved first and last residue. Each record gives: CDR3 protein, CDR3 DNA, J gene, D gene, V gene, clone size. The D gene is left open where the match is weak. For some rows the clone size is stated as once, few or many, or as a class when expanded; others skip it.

CDR3aa: CASSLDETGGQLFF
CDR3nt: TGCGCCAGCAGCTTGGATGAAACCGGCGGGCAACTGTTTTTT
j_gene: TRBJ1-4
d_gene: .
v_gene: TRBV5-1
abundance: many

CDR3aa: CASSLGSADTQYF
CDR3nt: TGCGCCAGCAGCCTAGGGTCGGCGGATACGCAGTATTTT
j_gene: TRBJ2-3
d_gene: .
v_gene: TRBV5-1
abundance: .

CDR3aa: CASSPGGEETQYF
CDR3nt: TGCGCCAGCAGCCCGGGTGGGGAAGAGACCCAGTACTTC
j_gene: TRBJ2-5
d_gene: .
v_gene: TRBV5-1
abundance: many

CDR3aa: CASRLAELYEQYF
CDR3nt: TGTGCCAGCCGACTAGCGGAGCTCTACGAGCAGTACTTC
j_gene: TRBJ2-7
d_gene: TRBD2
v_gene: TRBV28
abundance: few

CDR3aa: CIVGDDQPQHF
CDR3nt: TGCATCGTTGGAGACGATCAGCCCCAGCATTTT
j_gene: TRBJ1-5
d_gene: .
v_gene: TRBV29-1
abundance: .

CDR3aa: CSVEKEGGTDTQYF
CDR3nt: TGCAGCGTTGAAAAGGAGGGAGGCACAGATACGCAGTATTTT
j_gene: TRBJ2-3
d_gene: .
v_gene: TRBV29-1
abundance: .

CDR3aa: CASSLPSAGPWEKLFF
CDR3nt: TGTGCCAGCAGCTTACCCTCCGCGGGACCCTGGGAAAAACTGTTTTTT
j_gene: TRBJ1-4
d_gene: .
v_gene: TRBV7-8
abundance: many

CDR3aa: CASSPGGSHRPDYEQYF
CDR3nt: TGTGCCAGCTCACCCGGGGGATCTCACCGGCCGGACTACGAGCAGTACTTC
j_gene: TRBJ2-7
d_gene: .
v_gene: TRBV18
abundance: many

CDR3aa: CASSQISTAGTEAFF
CDR3nt: TGTGCCAGCAGCCAAATTTCGACAGCGGGGACTGAAGCTTTCTTT
j_gene: TRBJ1-1
d_gene: .
v_gene: TRBV7-9
abundance: many

CDR3aa: CASSLDRAWGETQYF
CDR3nt: TGTGCCAGCAGCCTCGACAGGGCCTGGGGGGAGACCCAGTACTTC
j_gene: TRBJ2-5
d_gene: TRBD1
v_gene: TRBV6-6
abundance: many

CDR3aa: CASRMGSPTGELFF
CDR3nt: TGTGCCAGCAGAATGGGGTCTCCCACCGGGGAGCTGTTTTTT
j_gene: TRBJ2-2
d_gene: .
v_gene: TRBV12-3/TRBV12-4
abundance: many

CDR3aa: CASSLQYTETQYF
CDR3nt: TGTGCCAGCAGCCTTCAGTATACGGAGACCCAGTACTTC
j_gene: TRBJ2-5
d_gene: .
v_gene: TRBV7-3
abundance: .

CDR3aa: CASSPNRGTTGELFF
CDR3nt: TGTGCCAGCAGTCCCAACCGGGGGACTACCGGGGAGCTGTTTTTT
j_gene: TRBJ2-2
d_gene: .
v_gene: TRBV25-1
abundance: many

CDR3aa: CASSLVASGSHEQYF
CDR3nt: TGTGCCAGCAGCTTAGTGGCTAGCGGGTCACACGAGCAGTACTTC
j_gene: TRBJ2-7
d_gene: TRBD2
v_gene: TRBV7-2
abundance: many

CDR3aa: CASSPNQRAGSTEDFF
CDR3nt: TGTGCCAGCTCACCAAACCAAAGGGCCGGCAGCACTGAAGATTTCTTT
j_gene: TRBJ1-1
d_gene: .
v_gene: TRBV18
abundance: once

CDR3aa: CASSEIWVGYEQYF
CDR3nt: TGTGCCAGCAGTGAAATCTGGGTCGGTTACGAGCAGTACTTC
j_gene: TRBJ2-7
d_gene: .
v_gene: TRBV6-1
abundance: .

CDR3aa: CASSPYRAGRSDTQYF
CDR3nt: TGTGCCAGCAGCCCCTACAGGGCCGGTAGGTCAGATACGCAGTATTTT
j_gene: TRBJ2-3
d_gene: .
v_gene: TRBV7-9
abundance: many

CDR3aa: CASSLTGSDTQYF
CDR3nt: TGCGCCAGCAGCTTGACAGGGTCAGATACGCAGTATTTT
j_gene: TRBJ2-3
d_gene: .
v_gene: TRBV5-1
abundance: many

CDR3aa: CASSHYRPYEQYF
CDR3nt: TGCGCCAGCAGTCATTACAGACCCTACGAGCAGTACTTC
j_gene: TRBJ2-7
d_gene: .
v_gene: TRBV23-1
abundance: few

CDR3aa: CASSVHAADSPLHF
CDR3nt: TGTGCCAGCAGCGTACATGCAGCTGATTCACCCCTCCACTTT
j_gene: TRBJ1-6
d_gene: .
v_gene: TRBV9
abundance: many

CDR3aa: CASRGGPGANVLTF
CDR3nt: TGTGCCAGTAGGGGGGGGCCTGGGGCCAACGTCCTGACTTTC
j_gene: TRBJ2-6
d_gene: .
v_gene: TRBV19
abundance: many

CDR3aa: CASSVGGGSPLNEQFF
CDR3nt: TGTGCCAGCAGCGTAGGAGGCGGGAGTCCCCTCAATGAGCAGTTCTTC
j_gene: TRBJ2-1
d_gene: TRBD2
v_gene: TRBV9
abundance: many

CDR3aa: CAISEPTGPGSNQPQHF
CDR3nt: TGTGCCATCAGTGAGCCGACCGGACCGGGGAGCAATCAGCCCCAGCATTTT
j_gene: TRBJ1-5
d_gene: .
v_gene: TRBV10-3
abundance: .

CDR3aa: CSARGVQGVAASEQFF
CDR3nt: TGCAGTGCTAGAGGCGTGCAGGGGGTCGCTGCAAGTGAGCAGTTCTTC
j_gene: TRBJ2-1
d_gene: TRBD1
v_gene: TRBV20-1
abundance: many

CDR3aa: CASSLGQDTGELFF
CDR3nt: TGCGCCAGCAGCTTAGGGCAGGACACCGGGGAGCTGTTTTTT
j_gene: TRBJ2-2
d_gene: .
v_gene: TRBV5-1
abundance: many

CDR3aa: CASSLDRQVNYGYTF
CDR3nt: TGTGCCAGCAGCTTAGATCGACAGGTTAACTATGGCTACACCTTC
j_gene: TRBJ1-2
d_gene: .
v_gene: TRBV11-2
abundance: many

CDR3aa: CASSSRAGGGYEQFF
CDR3nt: TGTGCCAGCAGTTCTAGGGCAGGGGGGGGTTATGAGCAGTTCTTC
j_gene: TRBJ2-1
d_gene: .
v_gene: TRBV27
abundance: many

CDR3aa: CASSRILSNYGYTF
CDR3nt: TGTGCCAGCAGCCGTATCTTATCTAACTATGGCTACACCTTC
j_gene: TRBJ1-2
d_gene: .
v_gene: TRBV5-4
abundance: .

CDR3aa: CASSTHNTYEQYF
CDR3nt: TGTGCCAGCAGTACCCATAACACCTACGAGCAGTACTTC
j_gene: TRBJ2-7
d_gene: .
v_gene: TRBV12-3/TRBV12-4
abundance: many

CDR3aa: CASSLLATGELFF
CDR3nt: TGTGCCAGCAGTTTACTAGCGACCGGGGAGCTGTTTTTT
j_gene: TRBJ2-2
d_gene: .
v_gene: TRBV28
abundance: many

CDR3aa: CASITGGWNTEAFF
CDR3nt: TGTGCCAGCATTACAGGGGGATGGAACACTGAAGCTTTCTTT
j_gene: TRBJ1-1
d_gene: TRBD1
v_gene: TRBV12-3/TRBV12-4
abundance: few

CDR3aa: CASSLDSLKYTF
CDR3nt: TGCGCCAGCAGCTTGGACAGCCTCAAATACACCTTC
j_gene: TRBJ1-2
d_gene: .
v_gene: TRBV5-1
abundance: few

CDR3aa: CAISDRGGSYEQYF
CDR3nt: TGTGCCATCAGTGACCGGGGCGGGTCCTACGAGCAGTACTTC
j_gene: TRBJ2-7
d_gene: .
v_gene: TRBV10-3
abundance: few

CDR3aa: CASSEGTVNTEAFF
CDR3nt: TGTGCCAGCAGTGAAGGGACAGTGAACACTGAAGCTTTCTTT
j_gene: TRBJ1-1
d_gene: .
v_gene: TRBV6-1
abundance: .

CDR3aa: CASSQLGIAKNIQYF
CDR3nt: TGTGCCAGCAGCCAACTAGGGATAGCCAAAAACATTCAGTACTTC
j_gene: TRBJ2-4
d_gene: .
v_gene: TRBV3-1
abundance: many

CDR3aa: CSASDGPGANVLTF
CDR3nt: TGCAGCGCATCCGACGGACCTGGGGCCAACGTCCTGACTTTC
j_gene: TRBJ2-6
d_gene: .
v_gene: TRBV29-1
abundance: .

CDR3aa: CASSVGSREKLFF
CDR3nt: TGTGCCAGCAGCGTTGGCAGTCGGGAAAAACTGTTTTTT
j_gene: TRBJ1-4
d_gene: .
v_gene: TRBV9
abundance: many

CDR3aa: CSARQGDTEAFF
CDR3nt: TGCAGTGCTAGACAGGGGGACACTGAAGCTTTCTTT
j_gene: TRBJ1-1
d_gene: TRBD1
v_gene: TRBV20-1
abundance: medium-sized

CDR3aa: CSVADREDTEAFF
CDR3nt: TGCAGCGTTGCGGACCGGGAGGACACTGAAGCTTTCTTT
j_gene: TRBJ1-1
d_gene: .
v_gene: TRBV29-1
abundance: many

CDR3aa: CASIRGGADDYGYTF
CDR3nt: TGTGCCAGCATCCGCGGAGGGGCCGACGATTACGGCTACACCTTC
j_gene: TRBJ1-2
d_gene: .
v_gene: TRBV7-9
abundance: .

CDR3aa: CSARAGGRTYEQYF
CDR3nt: TGCAGTGCTAGAGCTGGAGGGCGAACCTACGAGCAGTACTTC
j_gene: TRBJ2-7
d_gene: .
v_gene: TRBV20-1
abundance: many

CDR3aa: CASSPRREGQNEQFF
CDR3nt: TGTGCCAGCTCACCAAGACGGGAGGGCCAGAATGAGCAGTTCTTC
j_gene: TRBJ2-1
d_gene: TRBD2
v_gene: TRBV18
abundance: few

CDR3aa: CSARGTSGNTGELFF
CDR3nt: TGCAGTGCTAGAGGTACTAGCGGTAACACCGGGGAGCTGTTTTTT
j_gene: TRBJ2-2
d_gene: TRBD2
v_gene: TRBV20-1
abundance: .

CDR3aa: CASSLVSGELNEQFF
CDR3nt: TGCGCCAGCAGCTTAGTGAGCGGGGAGCTCAATGAGCAGTTCTTC
j_gene: TRBJ2-1
d_gene: TRBD2
v_gene: TRBV5-1
abundance: many

CDR3aa: CATSQQDALRLTGELFF
CDR3nt: TGTGCCACCAGCCAGCAAGATGCCTTAAGACTCACCGGGGAGCTGTTTTTT
j_gene: TRBJ2-2
d_gene: .
v_gene: TRBV28
abundance: few

CDR3aa: CASRFLSRISNTGELFF
CDR3nt: TGTGCCAGCAGATTTCTCAGCAGGATTTCCAACACCGGGGAGCTGTTTTTT
j_gene: TRBJ2-2
d_gene: .
v_gene: TRBV6-1
abundance: few

CDR3aa: CATSIEQGARETQYF
CDR3nt: TGTGCCACCAGCATCGAACAGGGGGCGCGGGAGACCCAGTACTTC
j_gene: TRBJ2-5
d_gene: TRBD1
v_gene: TRBV15
abundance: .

CDR3aa: CASSLGTGNQPQHF
CDR3nt: TGTGCCAGCAGCTTAGGGACTGGCAATCAGCCCCAGCATTTT
j_gene: TRBJ1-5
d_gene: .
v_gene: TRBV11-2
abundance: many

CDR3aa: CSARAIGAHSNQPQHF
CDR3nt: TGCAGTGCTAGAGCGATAGGGGCCCATAGCAATCAGCCCCAGCATTTT
j_gene: TRBJ1-5
d_gene: .
v_gene: TRBV20-1
abundance: many

CDR3aa: CASSSGKLAGQQYF
CDR3nt: TGTGCCAGCAGTTCTGGGAAGTTAGCGGGGCAGCAGTATTTT
j_gene: TRBJ2-3
d_gene: TRBD2
v_gene: TRBV6-5
abundance: many

CDR3aa: CASSMWGGYNQPQHF
CDR3nt: TGTGCCAGTAGTATGTGGGGTGGATACAATCAGCCCCAGCATTTT
j_gene: TRBJ1-5
d_gene: .
v_gene: TRBV19
abundance: .

CDR3aa: CASSPKRVVQPQHF
CDR3nt: TGTGCCAGCAGTCCTAAGCGGGTGGTACAGCCCCAGCATTTT
j_gene: TRBJ1-5
d_gene: .
v_gene: TRBV28
abundance: few

CDR3aa: CAISDPTGGSTDTQYF
CDR3nt: TGTGCCATCAGTGATCCAACAGGGGGGAGCACAGATACGCAGTATTTT
j_gene: TRBJ2-3
d_gene: TRBD1
v_gene: TRBV10-3
abundance: many

CDR3aa: CASSRGAGDSNEQFF
CDR3nt: TGTGCCAGCAGTAGAGGTGCAGGGGACTCGAATGAGCAGTTCTTC
j_gene: TRBJ2-1
d_gene: .
v_gene: TRBV6-1
abundance: .

CDR3aa: CASSPDLIDQPQHF
CDR3nt: TGTGCCAGCAGTCCGGACCTTATAGATCAGCCCCAGCATTTT
j_gene: TRBJ1-5
d_gene: .
v_gene: TRBV27
abundance: many

CDR3aa: CSARDVIETQYF
CDR3nt: TGCAGTGCTAGAGATGTTATAGAGACCCAGTACTTC
j_gene: TRBJ2-5
d_gene: .
v_gene: TRBV20-1
abundance: many

CDR3aa: CASSLSTPGQGSYEQYF
CDR3nt: TGTGCCAGCAGCTTAAGCACCCCGGGACAGGGATCCTACGAGCAGTACTTC
j_gene: TRBJ2-7
d_gene: TRBD1
v_gene: TRBV7-9
abundance: few